The T cell receptor (beta chain) described here comes from a study of blood T cell repertoires in COVID-19 (TCRdb year 2020). Looking at the study overall: Collaborator samples came from the United States, Italy and Spain and covered acute and convalescent phases of COVID-19. The material from the prospective study consisted of cDNA or gDNA derived from T cells, B-cell-depleted T cells, or PBMCs. Subjects who had been exposed to COVID-19, were actively infected with it, or had recovered from it provided the deeply sampled blood TCRbeta repertoires that made up the dataset. The repertoires were released in a freely available public database intended as a resource for research on the immune response to SARS-CoV-2. Samples were obtained from the ongoing ImmuneRACE study (first 160 participants) and from some 1,200 subjects provided by 6 global collaborators. Sample metadata almost always included a de-identified subject ID, COVID-19 status, age in years and sex. Where HLA class I and class II types were available, the types were taken from metadata supplied by the sample provider, not from assay-based typing.

TCRbeta CDR3 regions were amplified from genomic DNA using the immunoSEQ Assay, a bias-controlled multiplex PCR. In the paper's pipeline: Nucleated cell counts per sample were estimated from amplification of reference gene primers within the assay. To quantify the absolute abundance of each unique TCRbeta CDR3 rearrangement, sequence reads were collapsed and filtered. For each sample, productive Simpson clonality was calculated as the square root of Simpson's diversity index over productive rearrangements. TCRdb limited this immuneACCESS table to in-frame rearrangements with V and J called. A share of clones is missing; checked studies link under half to unresolved V genes, and the rest is unexplained. The V and J calls and clone size were taken over from that table, and D and trimming were inferred from the DNA. The sample table lists 540,000 or so clones, about 89% of them with a count of one. Together, the top ten hold 7.8% of the sample.

Trimming costs V 5 bases and J 5 bases, and their ends lie 12 bases apart. The CDR3 measures 14 amino acids from cysteine to phenylalanine. Of all the DNA, just the CDR3 is kept, 42 bases in frame from base 1. From a lookup of the germline V gene, CDR1 and CDR2 are SGHAT and FQNNGV. Comments on this clone: There is no known antigen for this receptor. Base-call qualities are not available, and no considerably larger clone is one nucleotide away.

One collaborating source in Seattle enrolled patients during active infection and followed them longitudinally through the course of disease. The collaborating institutions used their own protocols to collect whole blood in K2EDTA tubes. For TCRbeta analysis, collaborators shipped samples as frozen whole blood, isolated PBMCs, or DNA extracted from either of those sample types. On the study overall, not on this receptor specifically: The amount of clinical and demographic metadata varied by source and participant and was provided uncurated.

Sequenced sample: peripheral blood. The chain was built from TRBV11-2 and TRBJ2-2; the D gene identity is not certain. This sequence was found in a woman in her fifties or sixties with COVID-19, enrolled during active disease. The nucleotides read TGTGCCAGCAGCCAAAACCCCGGGACCGGGGAGCTGTTTTTT. Translated, it reads CASSQNPGTGELFF.